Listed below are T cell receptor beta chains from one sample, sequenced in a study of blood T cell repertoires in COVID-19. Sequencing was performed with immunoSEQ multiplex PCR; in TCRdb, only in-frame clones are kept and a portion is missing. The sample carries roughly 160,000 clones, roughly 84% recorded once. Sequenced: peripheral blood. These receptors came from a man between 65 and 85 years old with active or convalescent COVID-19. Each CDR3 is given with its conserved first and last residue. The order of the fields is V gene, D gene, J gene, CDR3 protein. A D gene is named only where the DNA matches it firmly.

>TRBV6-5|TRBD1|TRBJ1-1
CASTDRPQGDTEAFF
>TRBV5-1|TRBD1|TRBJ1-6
CASSLGGTGDRPWGFSPLHF
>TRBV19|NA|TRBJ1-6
CASSTPGGSNSPLHF
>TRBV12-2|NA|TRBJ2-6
CASRLGDTNRDF
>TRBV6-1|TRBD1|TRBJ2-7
CASSKGVGTGFYEQYF
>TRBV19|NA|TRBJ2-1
CASSTGARLANNEQFF
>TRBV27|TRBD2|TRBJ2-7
CASRPGTSGSYEQYF
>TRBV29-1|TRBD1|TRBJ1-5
CSAGTGVGQPQHF
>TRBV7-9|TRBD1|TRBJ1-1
CASSPTGGTEAFF
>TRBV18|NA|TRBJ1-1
CASSPSQGSSEAFF
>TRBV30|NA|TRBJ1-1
CAWSAGGNTEAFF
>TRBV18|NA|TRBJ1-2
CASSPAGDLSYTF
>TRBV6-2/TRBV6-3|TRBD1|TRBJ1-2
CASSSRQGLGYTF
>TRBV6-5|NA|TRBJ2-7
CASILGGSSYEQYF
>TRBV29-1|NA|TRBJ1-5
CSVGSAAGPQHF
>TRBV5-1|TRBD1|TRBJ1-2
CASSQGQGGGYTF
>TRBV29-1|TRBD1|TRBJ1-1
CSVSTGGTEAFF
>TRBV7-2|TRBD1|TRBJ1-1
CASSLAGTGGSMTTEAFF
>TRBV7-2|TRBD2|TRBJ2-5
CASSLERTSGGYQETQYF
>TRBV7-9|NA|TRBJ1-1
CASSSGMAEAFF
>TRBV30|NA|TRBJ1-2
CAWSQGNYGYTF
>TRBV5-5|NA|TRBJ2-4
CASSAPQGTKNIQYF
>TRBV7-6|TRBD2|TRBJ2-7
CASSYLAGGRQYF
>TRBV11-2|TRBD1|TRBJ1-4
CASSMGTGLAEKLFF
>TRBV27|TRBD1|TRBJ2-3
CASSTGGLTDTQYF
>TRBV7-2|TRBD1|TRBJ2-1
CASSLKGTAPRGFF
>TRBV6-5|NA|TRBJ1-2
CASTDPVGGDGYTF
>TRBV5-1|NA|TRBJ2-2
CASSLAGHANTGELFF
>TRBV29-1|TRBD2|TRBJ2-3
CSVVLAGGPTDTQYF
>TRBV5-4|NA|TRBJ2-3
CASSLELAVSTDTQYF
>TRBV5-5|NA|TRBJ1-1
CASSSWTVNTEAFF
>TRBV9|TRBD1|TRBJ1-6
CASSVLDRGGSPLHF
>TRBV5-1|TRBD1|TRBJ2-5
CASNSGTGTQETQYF
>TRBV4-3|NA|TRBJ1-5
CASSQVEGNQPQHF
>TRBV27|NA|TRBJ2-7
CASSLGDNSYEQYF